This T cell receptor (beta chain) appears in the sequencing data of a study of sequential checkpoint blockade in melanoma. Study context: Arm A got nivolumab then ipilimumab; arm B the reverse, 1:1. Each arm's sequence ended with maintenance nivolumab.

This CDR3 is 14 amino acids long. Between the trimmed V and J ends, which lost 6 bases and 7 bases, there was a span of 15 bases. Germline loops: CDR1 MDHEN, CDR2 SYDVKM. Measured with immunoSEQ multiplex PCR; TCRdb has only the in-frame clones, and not every one. Of around 12,000 clones in the sample, 69% are singletons; the top ten hold roughly 28%. The treatment here: randomized to nivolumab then ipilimumab (arm A) or the reverse (arm B). DNA-damaging chemotherapy had not been given to any patient beforehand. Live CD3+CD8+ CD19− CD56− cells were sorted from PBMCs. This chain links TRBV28 with TRBJ2-2; TRBD1 might be the D (7 bases). Here the sequenced sample was CD8+ T cells sorted from blood (inferred from file names), taken from a patient given nivolumab and ipilimumab in sequence. This TCR derives from a human donor with melanoma. CDR3 loop: CASSPAGGNGELFF. The CDR3 DNA is TGTGCCAGCAGCCCTGCAGGGGGGAACGGGGAGCTGTTTTTT.